These 16 T cell receptor beta chains were all obtained from the same sample, sequenced in a study of regulatory T cells in long-lasting Graves disease. iRepertoire HTBI primers and Arm-PCR of CDR3 regions built TCR beta libraries. TCRdb reprocessed the multiplex PCR reads with MiXCR, giving one entry per CDR3 protein. The sample comprises 400,000 to 500,000 distinct CDR3 sequences, 20% to 25% of which are singletons, and roughly 7.1% rests with the top ten. The time point was: persistent/refractory GD, antithyroid drugs over 5 years with positive TRAb. There was RNA extracted from PBMCs, and the TCR library was made from it. The material was peripheral blood mononuclear cells (PBMCs), obtained when the disease was refractory, from a patient treated with antithyroid drugs. Source of these receptors: a female donor with Graves disease.

In its sample, this clonotype was seen many times. V is TRBV7-2 and J is TRBJ2-7; D gene unclear. The V gene's germline CDR1 is SGHTA and CDR2 FQGNSA. The CDR3 spans 14 residues. The germline V and J ends were trimmed by 1 base and 6 bases, with 13 bases remaining between them. In nucleotides, the CDR3 is TGTGCCAGCAGCTTAGTAGGCCCGTTCGGCGAGCAGTACTTC. It specifies CASSLVGPFGEQYF.

The V gene is TRBV19, the J gene TRBJ1-2, with D perhaps TRBD1 (5 bases). The CDR3 length is 16 residues. The V end lost 3 bases, the J end lost 2 bases, and 16 bases lay between the germline ends. Germline CDR1 reads LNHDA; CDR2 reads SQIVND (reference sequence). The CDR3, as DNA: TGTGCCAGTAGTATCCAGCAGGGAGGGGCCAACTATGGCTACACCTTC. It specifies CASSIQQGGANYGYTF.

The chain uses TRBV19 and TRBJ1-1, with D possibly TRBD1 on 6 matching bases. This CDR3 region has 14 residues. V lost 7 bases to trimming and J lost 1 base, with 13 bases between them. Germline assignment: CDR1 LNHDA and CDR2 SQIVND (reference sequence). The CDR3 sequence is CASIPGDSNTEAFF. CDR3 sequence (DNA): TGTGCCAGTATTCCAGGGGATTCGAACACTGAAGCTTTCTTT.

The chain uses TRBV28 and TRBJ2-3; 10 nucleotides match TRBD2. The V and J ends lost 10 bases and 4 bases, in that order; junction bases with no gene match: 11. Looked up from germline, CDR1 is MDHEN and CDR2 is SYDVKM. This CDR3 spans 15 amino acids. CDR3 in amino acids: CATGALAGVSDTQYF. The CDR3 nucleotides read TGTGCCACCGGGGCCCTAGCGGGGGTTTCAGATACGCAGTATTTT.

The sample holds one count of this clonotype. The genes are TRBV20-1 and TRBJ2-1, with 9 bases aligning to TRBD2. The V gene's germline CDR1 is DFQATT and CDR2 SNEGSKA (reference sequence). J lost 2 bases, V lost 6 bases, and 17 bases had no gene match. There are 18 residues in the CDR3. CDR3 nucleotides: TGCAGTGCGGAGGGGCCCCGCTGGCGGGAGGGCCCCTACAATGAGCAGTTCTTC. This encodes CSAEGPRWREGPYNEQFF.

The sample holds a few counts of this clonotype. The genes are TRBV19 and TRBJ2-7, with D maybe TRBD1 (6 bases). V dropped 4 bases and J dropped 3 bases, with 16 bases sitting between them. The germline V gene has CDR1 LNHDA and CDR2 SQIVND (reference sequence). The CDR3 sequence is 15 residues long. The CDR3 loop reads CASSTTRDTRYEQYF. In DNA, the CDR3 is TGTGCCAGTAGTACAACTCGGGACACTCGCTACGAGCAGTACTTC.

This clonotype was counted at least ten times. The CDR3, as DNA: TGTGCCACCACCAGGGGCCTGAACACTGAAGCTTTCTTT. Its protein is CATTRGLNTEAFF. The chain recombines TRBV24-1 with TRBJ1-1, with D perhaps matching TRBD1 (6 bases). The germline V gene has CDR1 KGHDR and CDR2 SFDVKD. Trimming removed 8 bases from V and 0 bases from J, with 9 bases in between. The CDR3 has 13 residues.

This clonotype has a count of ten or more. The CDR3 DNA is TGTGCCACCAGCAGTACTGAGGACGGGGTGTGGGACACTGAAGCTTTCTTT. It specifies CATSSTEDGVWDTEAFF. V usage is TRBV15 and J usage is TRBJ1-1, with D uncertain. V was cut by 3 bases and J by 3 bases, with 20 bases left in between. This CDR3 contains 17 residues. The germline CDR1 and CDR2 sequences are LNHNV and YYDKDF (reference sequence). The full variable domain, in which reference TRBV15 and TRBJ1-1 provide the parts outside the CDR3, is DAMVIQNPRYQVTQFGKPVTLSCSQTLNHNVMYWYQQKSSQAPKLLFHYYDKDFNNEADTPDNFQSRRPNTSFCFLDIRSPGLGDTAMYLCATSSTEDGVWDTEAFFGQGTRLTVV.

The chain employs TRBV7-6 and TRBJ2-2; a weak D match, TRBD1 (5 bases). Trimming took 5 bases from V and 0 from J, leaving 10 bases between them. The germline V gene encodes CDR1 SGHVS and CDR2 FNYEAQ. CDR3 length: 15 amino acids. CDR3 in DNA: TGTGCCAGCAGCCGGACACCGACGAACACCGGGGAGCTGTTTTTT. Protein sequence: CASSRTPTNTGELFF.

This clonotype showed up just a few times. This rearrangement joins TRBV19 to TRBJ2-7; D perhaps matches TRBD2 (6 bases). This CDR3 has 16 amino acids. Germline V gene data show CDR1 as LNHDA and CDR2 as SQIVND (reference sequence). Trimming took 5 bases from V and 6 from J, leaving 23 bases between them. Written as DNA, the CDR3 is TGTGCCAGTAGTCCCGACCCCCCCGGCCAGGGAGGCGAGCAGTACTTC. Its translation is CASSPDPPGQGGEQYF.

The table lists this clonotype with many counts. The chain couples TRBV3-1 to TRBJ2-7; D possibly corresponds to TRBD2 (6 bases). V was cut by 0 bases and J by 6 bases, with 6 bases left in between. The CDR3 covers 12 residues. CDR1 is LGHDT and CDR2 is YNNKEL in the germline V gene (reference sequence). The CDR3 region is CASSQEGGEQYF. For the CDR3, the DNA is TGTGCCAGCAGCCAAGAGGGAGGCGAGCAGTACTTC.

The chain carries TRBV19 and TRBJ2-7; D not certain. The CDR3 has 14 amino acids. Germline CDR1 is LNHDA and CDR2 is SQIVND (reference sequence). V was cut by 8 bases and J by 1 base, with 15 bases left in between. The CDR3 DNA reads TGTGCCAGTTCCCCTCTCCGTCCTTCCTACGAGCAGTACTTC. Residues: CASSPLRPSYEQYF.

The chain links TRBV4-1 to TRBJ1-1, with a weak D call TRBD1 (6 bases). CDR1 is MGHRA, CDR2 YSYEKL, per germline. The CDR3 runs 16 residues. Trimming pared 4 bases from V and 0 bases from J, leaving 15 bases between. The CDR3 nucleotides are TGCGCCAGCAGCCTTAAGGGGGGGAACTTGAACACTGAAGCTTTCTTT. Its protein product is CASSLKGGNLNTEAFF.

This clonotype was detected once. The gene calls are TRBV24-1 and TRBJ1-1; tentative D call: TRBD1 (6 bases). The V gene lost 9 bases and the J gene lost 11 bases, with 18 bases spanning the gap. This CDR3 comprises 12 residues. Germline V gene data show CDR1 as KGHDR and CDR2 as SFDVKD. CDR3 coding DNA: TGTGCCACCCGAGGGCGGGGGGCGCGGGCTTTCTTT. This gives the protein CATRGRGARAFF.

This clonotype was observed many times. CDR3 nucleotide sequence: TGTGCCAGCAGTTTAGCGGGGCTGGACGGTCAGCCCCAGCATTTT. Protein sequence: CASSLAGLDGQPQHF. The rearrangement uses TRBV12-3 or TRBV12-4 and TRBJ1-5; TRBD1 is a possible D gene (5 bases). Trimming removed 0 bases from V and 6 bases from J, with 12 bases in between. The CDR3 is made up of 15 amino acids.

This chain joins TRBV16 and TRBJ1-5, with D maybe TRBD1 (5 bases). The germline V gene has CDR1 KGHSY and CDR2 FQNENV. There are 18 residues in the CDR3. V was clipped by 2 bases and J by 6 bases, with 23 bases between them. The CDR3 loop is CASSQRGLDRGRGQPQHF. The CDR3 region has the DNA TGTGCCAGCAGCCAAAGGGGCCTGGACCGCGGTAGGGGTCAGCCCCAGCATTTT.